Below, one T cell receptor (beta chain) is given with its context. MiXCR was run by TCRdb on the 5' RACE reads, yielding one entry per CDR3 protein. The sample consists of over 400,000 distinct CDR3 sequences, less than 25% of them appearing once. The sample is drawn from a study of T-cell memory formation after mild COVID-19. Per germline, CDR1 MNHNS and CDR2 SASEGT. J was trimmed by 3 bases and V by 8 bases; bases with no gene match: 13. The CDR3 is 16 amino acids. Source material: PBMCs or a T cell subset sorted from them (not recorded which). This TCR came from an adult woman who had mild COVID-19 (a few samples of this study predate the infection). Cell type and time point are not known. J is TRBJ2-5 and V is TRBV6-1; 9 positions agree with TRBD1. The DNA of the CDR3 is TGTGCCAGCCTCGACCGGGACAGGGTGGAGGAAGAGACCCAGTACTTC. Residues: CASLDRDRVEEETQYF.